A selection of T cell receptor beta chains follows, all from one sample in a study of blood T cell repertoires in COVID-19. Assay: immunoSEQ multiplex PCR; the TCRdb copy retains only in-frame clones and omits some. The sample carries approximately 190,000 clones, less than 90% recorded once. Sequenced sample: peripheral blood. Receptors originate from a woman in her 40s with acute or convalescent COVID-19. CDR3s include the opening cysteine and the closing phenylalanine or tryptophan. A D gene is named only where the DNA matches it firmly. Some rows have no size entry. The others give once, few or many, or a class for an expanded clone.

J gene: TRBJ2-1
clone size: .
V gene: TRBV9
D gene: .
CDR3 DNA: TGTGCCAGCAGCGTAGCAGGGGTTGTAGTCAATGAGCAGTTCTTC
CDR3 protein: CASSVAGVVVNEQFF

J gene: TRBJ2-2
clone size: few
V gene: TRBV10-1
D gene: .
CDR3 DNA: TGCGCCAGCAGCAGGGCCGGGGAGCTGTTTTTT
CDR3 protein: CASSRAGELFF

J gene: TRBJ1-2
clone size: .
V gene: TRBV6-6
D gene: .
CDR3 DNA: TGTGCCAGCACCACCCCGACAGGAAACTATGGCTACACCTTC
CDR3 protein: CASTTPTGNYGYTF

J gene: TRBJ2-3
clone size: .
V gene: TRBV2
D gene: .
CDR3 DNA: TGTGCCAGCAGTGTGGGTTGGGGGGTCGGCACAGATACGCAGTATTTT
CDR3 protein: CASSVGWGVGTDTQYF

J gene: TRBJ2-1
clone size: .
V gene: TRBV4-1
D gene: .
CDR3 DNA: TGCGCCAGCAGCCAAGGGTTCGGCAGGGGGGTTCGTGAGCAGTTCTTC
CDR3 protein: CASSQGFGRGVREQFF

J gene: TRBJ2-1
clone size: .
V gene: TRBV4-1
D gene: .
CDR3 DNA: TGCGCCAGCAGCCAAGGGGGCGGGAATGAAGGTAATGAGCAGTTCTTC
CDR3 protein: CASSQGGGNEGNEQFF

J gene: TRBJ2-2
clone size: .
V gene: TRBV27
D gene: .
CDR3 DNA: TGTGCCAGCAGCCCGGGGTGGCCTACGAACACCGGGGAGCTGTTTTTT
CDR3 protein: CASSPGWPTNTGELFF

J gene: TRBJ1-3
clone size: .
V gene: TRBV4-1
D gene: .
CDR3 DNA: TGCGCCAGCAGCCAGTCCAGGGACATTAGAAACACCATATATTTT
CDR3 protein: CASSQSRDIRNTIYF

J gene: TRBJ2-7
clone size: .
V gene: TRBV7-2
D gene: TRBD2
CDR3 DNA: TGTGCCAGCAGCCCGACTAGCGGGAGCAGGGGATACGAGCAGTACTTC
CDR3 protein: CASSPTSGSRGYEQYF

J gene: TRBJ2-4
clone size: .
V gene: TRBV7-8
D gene: .
CDR3 DNA: TGTGCCAGCAGCCCTAGTAGGTTTCTAGCCAAAAACATTCAGTACTTC
CDR3 protein: CASSPSRFLAKNIQYF

J gene: TRBJ1-5
clone size: .
V gene: TRBV18
D gene: .
CDR3 DNA: TGTGCCAGCTCACCAATCCAGAACAATCAGCCCCAGCATTTT
CDR3 protein: CASSPIQNNQPQHF

J gene: TRBJ1-1
clone size: .
V gene: TRBV28
D gene: .
CDR3 DNA: TGTGCCAGCAGTCCTCCTAGGGGCGGAAGGACTGAAGCTTTCTTT
CDR3 protein: CASSPPRGGRTEAFF

J gene: TRBJ2-7
clone size: .
V gene: TRBV7-2
D gene: .
CDR3 DNA: TGTGCCAGCAGCGCACGACAGGACACCTACGAGCAGTACTTC
CDR3 protein: CASSARQDTYEQYF

J gene: TRBJ2-7
clone size: .
V gene: TRBV24-1
D gene: TRBD2
CDR3 DNA: TGTGCCACCAGTGACGGGGGGGCCCGGGAGCAGTACTTC
CDR3 protein: CATSDGGAREQYF